These 10 T cell receptor beta chains were sequenced from one sample in a study of spatial heterogeneity in lung cancer. Documented time point: sample taken at primary tumor resection. TCRdb reprocessed the 5' RACE reads with MiXCR, giving one entry per CDR3 protein. The repertoire has tens of thousands of distinct CDR3 sequences, approximately 6.8% of them found once; the top ten carry 29%. This material consisted of PBMCs, taken at surgery. The receptors were sampled from a female donor with early-stage non-small cell lung cancer.

The CDR3 DNA reads as TGCAGTGCTAGTTTGGGACAGGGGGACGAGCAGTACTTC. Its translation is CSASLGQGDEQYF. This chain links TRBV20-1 with TRBJ2-7; TRBD1 aligns across 11 bases. The CDR3 contains 13 residues. Trimming removed 3 bases from V and 5 bases from J; junction bases left unmatched: 3. Germline assignment: CDR1 DFQATT and CDR2 SNEGSKA (reference sequence).

At least ten counts were recorded for this clonotype. The chain joins TRBV5-1 to TRBJ2-5, with TRBD1 identical over 7 bases. The CDR3 extends over 15 amino acids. V lost 2 bases to trimming and J lost 3 bases; unmatched junction nucleotides: 7. Germline CDR1 and CDR2: SGHRS and YFSETQ. In nucleotides, the CDR3 is TGCGCCAGCAGCTTCGCTTTACAGGGGAAAGAGACCCAGTACTTC. It codes for CASSFALQGKETQYF. The full variable domain, completed using reference TRBV5-1 and TRBJ2-5, is KAGVTQTPRYLIKTRGQQVTLSCSPISGHRSVSWYQQTPGQGLQFLFEYFSETQRNKGNFPGRFSGRQFSNSRSEMNVSTLELGDSALYLCASSFALQGKETQYFGPGTRLLVL.

The chain links TRBV5-1 to TRBJ2-5, with 7 nucleotides matching TRBD1. The length of the CDR3 is 16 residues. After removal of 4 bases from V and 2 bases from J, the junction contained 11 bases not matched to a gene. Germline CDR1 reads SGHRS; CDR2 reads YFSETQ. DNA of the CDR3: TGCGCCAGCAGCGCCGGGACAGTGAATGGGCAAGAGACCCAGTACTTC. Translation gives CASSAGTVNGQETQYF.

This clonotype was counted only a few times. The chain combines TRBV10-3 with TRBJ1-3, with a tentative D call TRBD1 (6 bases). This CDR3 is built from 16 residues. In germline, CDR1 is ENHRY, CDR2 SYGVKD. V was clipped by 1 base and J by 0 bases, with 10 bases between them. The CDR3 sequence is CAISEWGGASGNTIYF. The CDR3 coding sequence is TGTGCCATCAGTGAGTGGGGGGGCGCCTCTGGAAACACCATATATTTT.

There are many counts of this clonotype. The chain is built from TRBV16 and TRBJ1-5, with 10 nucleotides matching TRBD1. CDR1 KGHSY and CDR2 FQNENV come from the germline V gene. V lost 6 bases and J lost 5; bases outside the gene matches: 1. CDR3 length: 13 residues. The CDR3 DNA sequence: TGTGCCAGCAGTGGGACAGGGGATCAGCCCCAGCATTTT. Protein product: CASSGTGDQPQHF.

The rearrangement joins TRBV6-1 to TRBJ2-1; tentatively, D is TRBD1 (6 bases). Trimming cost V 4 bases and J 0 bases, with 13 bases left between them. Germline CDR1 and CDR2: MNHNS and SASEGT. The CDR3 is 16 residues long. The CDR3 DNA sequence: TGTGCCAGCAGTGGGGGACACTTGAGCTCCTACAATGAGCAGTTCTTC. Translation gives CASSGGHLSSYNEQFF.

Ten or more counts support this clonotype. The chain combines TRBV12-3 or TRBV12-4 with TRBJ2-3; D call uncertain. CDR3 length: 14 amino acids. The V gene lost 7 bases and the J gene lost 0 bases, with 11 bases spanning the gap. This chain's CDR3 is CASKKGLSTDTQYF. The CDR3 bases are TGTGCCAGCAAAAAGGGATTGAGCACAGATACGCAGTATTTT.

In this sample, this clonotype turned up many times. The chain carries TRBV6-5 and TRBJ2-7, with a weak D call TRBD1 (5 bases). The CDR3 runs 15 residues. Germline CDR1 and CDR2: MNHEY and SVGAGI. V lost 0 bases, J lost 3 bases, and 12 bases lay in between. CDR3 protein: CASSYSRGTGYEQYF. CDR3 nucleotide sequence: TGTGCCAGCAGTTACTCAAGGGGCACCGGCTACGAGCAGTACTTC.

J is TRBJ1-1 and V is TRBV6-5; possibly TRBD1 for D (5 bases). Per germline, CDR1 MNHEY and CDR2 SVGAGI. The CDR3 runs 13 residues. V was pared by 8 bases and J by 4 bases, with 14 bases between. CDR3 DNA: TGTGCCAGCCTCTTATACGGGACCACTGAAGCTTTCTTT. This gives the protein CASLLYGTTEAFF.

The CDR3 bases are TGTGCCAGCAGCCCTCGTGCGGGGATCTACGAGCAGTACTTC. Amino acids: CASSPRAGIYEQYF. V gene TRBV7-9 combines with J gene TRBJ2-7, with D perhaps matching TRBD2 (6 bases). The V and J ends lost 5 bases and 3 bases respectively, with 14 bases between them. Germline V lookup: CDR1 SEHNR, CDR2 FQNEAQ (reference sequence). There are 14 residues in the CDR3.